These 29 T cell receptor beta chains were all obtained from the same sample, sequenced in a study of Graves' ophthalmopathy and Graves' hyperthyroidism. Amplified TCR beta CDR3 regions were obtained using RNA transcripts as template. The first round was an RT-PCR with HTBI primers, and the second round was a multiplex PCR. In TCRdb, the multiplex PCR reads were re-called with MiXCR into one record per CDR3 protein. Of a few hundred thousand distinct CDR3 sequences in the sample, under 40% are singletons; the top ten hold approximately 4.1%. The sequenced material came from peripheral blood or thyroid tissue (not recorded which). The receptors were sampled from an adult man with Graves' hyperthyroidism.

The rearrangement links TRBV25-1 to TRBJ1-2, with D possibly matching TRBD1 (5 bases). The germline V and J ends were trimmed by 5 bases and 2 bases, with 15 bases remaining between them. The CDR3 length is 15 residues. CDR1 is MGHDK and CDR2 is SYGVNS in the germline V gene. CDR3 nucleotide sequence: TGTGCCAGCAGTTCCCAAGGGGCCACCAACTATGGCTACACCTTC. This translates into CASSSQGATNYGYTF.

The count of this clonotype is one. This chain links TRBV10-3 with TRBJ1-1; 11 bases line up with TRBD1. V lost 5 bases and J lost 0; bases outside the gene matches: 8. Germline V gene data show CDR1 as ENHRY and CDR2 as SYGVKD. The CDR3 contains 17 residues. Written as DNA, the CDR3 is TGTGCCATCAGTATAAGGGACAGGGGGTCTCTGAACACTGAAGCTTTCTTT. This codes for CAISIRDRGSLNTEAFF.

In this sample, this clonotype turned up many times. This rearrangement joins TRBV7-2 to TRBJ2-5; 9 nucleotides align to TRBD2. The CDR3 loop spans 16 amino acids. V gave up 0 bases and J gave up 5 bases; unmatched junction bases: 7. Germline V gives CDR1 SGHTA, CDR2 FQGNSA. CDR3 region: CASSLASGGQWETQYF. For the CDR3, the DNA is TGTGCCAGCAGCTTAGCTAGCGGGGGCCAGTGGGAGACCCAGTACTTC. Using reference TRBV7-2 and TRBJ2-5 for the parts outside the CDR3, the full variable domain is GAGVSQSPSNKVTEKGKDVELRCDPISGHTALYWYRQSLGQGLEFLIYFQGNSAPDKSGLPSDRFSAERTGGSVSTLTIQRTQQEDSAVYLCASSLASGGQWETQYFGPGTRLLVL.

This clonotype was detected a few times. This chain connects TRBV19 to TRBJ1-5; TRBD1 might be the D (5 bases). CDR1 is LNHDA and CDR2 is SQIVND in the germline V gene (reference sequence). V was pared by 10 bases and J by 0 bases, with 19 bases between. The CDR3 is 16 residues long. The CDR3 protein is CATSPRAGLSNQPQHF. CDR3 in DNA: TGTGCCACCTCTCCCCGGGCAGGGCTTAGCAATCAGCCCCAGCATTTT.

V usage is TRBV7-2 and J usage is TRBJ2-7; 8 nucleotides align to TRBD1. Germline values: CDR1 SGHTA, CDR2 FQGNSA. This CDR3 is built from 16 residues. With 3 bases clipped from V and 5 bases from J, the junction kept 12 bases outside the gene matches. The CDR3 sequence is CASSLFRDRRDHEQYF. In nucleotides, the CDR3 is TGTGCCAGCAGCTTGTTTAGGGACAGGAGGGACCACGAGCAGTACTTC.

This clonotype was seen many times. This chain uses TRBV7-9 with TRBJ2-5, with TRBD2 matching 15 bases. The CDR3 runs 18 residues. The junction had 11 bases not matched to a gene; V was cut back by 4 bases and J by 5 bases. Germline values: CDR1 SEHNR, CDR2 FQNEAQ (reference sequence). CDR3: CASSSPGLAGGGGETQYF. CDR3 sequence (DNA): TGTGCCAGCAGCTCGCCGGGACTAGCGGGAGGAGGAGGCGAGACCCAGTACTTC.

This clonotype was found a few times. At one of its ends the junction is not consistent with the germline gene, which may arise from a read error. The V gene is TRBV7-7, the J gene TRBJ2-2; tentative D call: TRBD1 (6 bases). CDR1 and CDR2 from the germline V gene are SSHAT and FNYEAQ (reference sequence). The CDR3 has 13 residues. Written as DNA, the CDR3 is TGTGCTAGCAGCTTAGGGGACACCAATGAGCAGTTTTTT. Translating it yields CASSLGDTNEQFF.

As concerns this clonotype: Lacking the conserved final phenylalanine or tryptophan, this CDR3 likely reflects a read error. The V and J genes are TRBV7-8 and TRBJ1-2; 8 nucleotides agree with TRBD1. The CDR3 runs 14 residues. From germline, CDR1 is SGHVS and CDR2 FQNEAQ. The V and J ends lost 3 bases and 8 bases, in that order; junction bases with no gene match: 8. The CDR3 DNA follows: TGTGCCAGCAGCTTGAGCTGGGGGACAGGAGGCTACACCCTC. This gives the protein CASSLSWGTGGYTL.

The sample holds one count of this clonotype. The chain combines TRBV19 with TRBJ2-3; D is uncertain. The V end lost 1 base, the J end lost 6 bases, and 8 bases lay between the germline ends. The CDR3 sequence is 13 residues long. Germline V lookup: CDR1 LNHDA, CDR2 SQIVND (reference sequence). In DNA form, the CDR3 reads TGTGCCAGTAGTATAGCCCTCCTGGATACGCAGTATTTT. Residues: CASSIALLDTQYF.

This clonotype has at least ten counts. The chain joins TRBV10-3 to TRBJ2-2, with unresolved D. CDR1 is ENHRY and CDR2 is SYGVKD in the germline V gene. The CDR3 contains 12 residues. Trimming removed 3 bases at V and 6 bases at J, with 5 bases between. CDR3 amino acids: CAISDRAGELFF. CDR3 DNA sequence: TGTGCCATCAGTGATCGGGCCGGGGAGCTGTTTTTT.

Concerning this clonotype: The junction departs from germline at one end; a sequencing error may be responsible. As DNA, the CDR3 is TGTGCCAGCAGTTCGGGACTAGCAGCCTACGAGCAGCACTTC. Translation gives CASSSGLAAYEQHF. This sequence joins TRBV2 and TRBJ2-7; TRBD2 aligns across 9 bases. CDR1 is SNHLY and CDR2 is FYNNEI in the germline V gene. The CDR3 consists of 14 residues. The full variable domain, in which reference TRBV2 and TRBJ2-7 provide the parts outside the CDR3, is EPEVTQTPSHQVTQMGQEVILRCVPISNHLYFYWYRQILGQKVEFLVSFYNNEISEKSEIFDDQFSVERPDGSNFTLKIRSTKLEDSAMYFCASSSGLAAYEQHFGPGTRLTVT.

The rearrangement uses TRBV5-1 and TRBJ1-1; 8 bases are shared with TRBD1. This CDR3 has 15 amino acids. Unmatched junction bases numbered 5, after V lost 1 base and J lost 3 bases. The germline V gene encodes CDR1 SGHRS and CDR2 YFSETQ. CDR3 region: CASSLSPGGYTEAFF. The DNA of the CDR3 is TGCGCCAGCAGCTTGAGTCCAGGGGGCTACACTGAAGCTTTCTTT.

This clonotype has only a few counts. In DNA, the CDR3 is TGTGCCAGCAGTGAGGTCTCACCAGACACAGATACGCAGTATTTT. Protein sequence: CASSEVSPDTDTQYF. The genes are TRBV2 and TRBJ2-3, with no clear D. This CDR3 has 15 amino acids. The V gene lost 3 bases and the J gene lost 2 bases, with 12 bases spanning the gap. Germline loops: CDR1 SNHLY, CDR2 FYNNEI. Full variable domain (remainder filled in from reference TRBV2 and TRBJ2-3): EPEVTQTPSHQVTQMGQEVILRCVPISNHLYFYWYRQILGQKVEFLVSFYNNEISEKSEIFDDQFSVERPDGSNFTLKIRSTKLEDSAMYFCASSEVSPDTDTQYFGPGTRLTVL.

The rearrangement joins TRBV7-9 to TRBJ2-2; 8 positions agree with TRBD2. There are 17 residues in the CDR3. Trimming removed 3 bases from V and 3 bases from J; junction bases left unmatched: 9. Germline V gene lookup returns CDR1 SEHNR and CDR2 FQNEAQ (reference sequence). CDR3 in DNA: TGTGCCAGCAGCTTCCTTGGTTTGCGGGGGGACACCGGGGAGCTGTTTTTT. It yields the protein CASSFLGLRGDTGELFF.

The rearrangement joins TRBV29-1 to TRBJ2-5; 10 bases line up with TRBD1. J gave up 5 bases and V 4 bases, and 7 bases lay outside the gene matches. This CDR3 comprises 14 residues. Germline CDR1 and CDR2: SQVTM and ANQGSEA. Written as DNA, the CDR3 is TGCAGCGTTGTTGGACAGGGGGTCGAGGAGACCCAGTACTTC. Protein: CSVVGQGVEETQYF.

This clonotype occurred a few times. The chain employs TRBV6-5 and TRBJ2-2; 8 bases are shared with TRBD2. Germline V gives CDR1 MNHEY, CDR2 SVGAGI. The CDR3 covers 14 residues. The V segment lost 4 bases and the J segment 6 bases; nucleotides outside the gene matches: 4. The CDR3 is CASSLTSAPGELFF. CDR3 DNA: TGTGCCAGCAGTTTGACTAGCGCCCCCGGGGAGCTGTTTTTT.

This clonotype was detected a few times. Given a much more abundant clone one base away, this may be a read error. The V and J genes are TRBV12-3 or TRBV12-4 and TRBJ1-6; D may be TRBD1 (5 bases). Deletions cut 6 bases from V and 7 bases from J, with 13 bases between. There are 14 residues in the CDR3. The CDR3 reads CASRKGRANSPLHF. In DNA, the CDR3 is TGTGCCAGCAGGAAGGGCAGGGCGAATTCACCCCTCCACTTT.

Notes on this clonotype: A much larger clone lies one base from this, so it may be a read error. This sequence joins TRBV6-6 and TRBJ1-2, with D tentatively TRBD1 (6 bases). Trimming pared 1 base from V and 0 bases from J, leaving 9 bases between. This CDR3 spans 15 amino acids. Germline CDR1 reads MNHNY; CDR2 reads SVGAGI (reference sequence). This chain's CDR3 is CASSYYREPNYGYTF. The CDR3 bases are TGTGCCAGCAGTTACTACAGGGAACCTAACTATGGCTACACCTTC.

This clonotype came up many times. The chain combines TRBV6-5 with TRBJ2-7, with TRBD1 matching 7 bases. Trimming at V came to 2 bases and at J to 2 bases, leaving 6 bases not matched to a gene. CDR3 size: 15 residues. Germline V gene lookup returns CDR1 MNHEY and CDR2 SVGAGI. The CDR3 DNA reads TGTGCCAGCAGTTACCGTCTTACAGGGGCCTACGAGCAGTACTTC. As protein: CASSYRLTGAYEQYF.

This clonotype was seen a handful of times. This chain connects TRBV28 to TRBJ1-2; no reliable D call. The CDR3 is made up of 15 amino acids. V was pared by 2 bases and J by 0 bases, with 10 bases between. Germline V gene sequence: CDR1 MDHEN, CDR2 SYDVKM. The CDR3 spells CASSLPTGPNYGYTF. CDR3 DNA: TGTGCCAGCAGTTTACCCACGGGTCCTAACTATGGCTACACCTTC.

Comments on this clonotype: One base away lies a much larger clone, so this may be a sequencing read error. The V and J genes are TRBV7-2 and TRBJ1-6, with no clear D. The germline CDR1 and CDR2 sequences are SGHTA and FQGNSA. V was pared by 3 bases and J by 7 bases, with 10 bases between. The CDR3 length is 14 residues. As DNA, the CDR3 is TGTGCCAGCAGCTTGGACGGATTAAATTCACCCCTCCACTTT. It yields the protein CASSLDGLNSPLHF.

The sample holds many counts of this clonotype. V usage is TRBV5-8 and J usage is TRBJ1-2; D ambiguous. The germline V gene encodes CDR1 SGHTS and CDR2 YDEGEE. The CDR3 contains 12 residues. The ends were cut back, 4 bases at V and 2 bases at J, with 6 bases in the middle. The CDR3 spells CASSMVNYGYTF. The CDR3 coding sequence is TGTGCCAGCAGCATGGTCAACTATGGCTACACCTTC.

The CDR3 coding sequence is TGTGCCAGCAGCACCTTACTGGGATCAGATACGCAGTATTTT. It yields the protein CASSTLLGSDTQYF. This chain uses TRBV5-6 with TRBJ2-3; D ambiguous. Germline assignment: CDR1 SGHDT and CDR2 YYEEEE. The CDR3 is 14 residues long. With 4 bases removed from V and 4 bases from J, the gap between germline ends came to 13 bases.

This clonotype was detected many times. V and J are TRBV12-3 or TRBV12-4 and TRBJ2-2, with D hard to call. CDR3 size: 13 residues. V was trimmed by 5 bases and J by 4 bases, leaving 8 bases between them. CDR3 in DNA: TGTGCCAGCAGTCCCCTAGTCACCGGGGAGCTGTTTTTT. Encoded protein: CASSPLVTGELFF.

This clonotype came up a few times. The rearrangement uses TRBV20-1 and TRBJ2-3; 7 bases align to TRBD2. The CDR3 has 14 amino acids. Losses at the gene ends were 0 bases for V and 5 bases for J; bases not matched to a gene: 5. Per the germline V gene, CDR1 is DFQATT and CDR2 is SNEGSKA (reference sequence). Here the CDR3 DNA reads TGCAGTGCTAGAGAGCGGTGGGGGGGAGATACGCAGTATTTT. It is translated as CSARERWGGDTQYF.

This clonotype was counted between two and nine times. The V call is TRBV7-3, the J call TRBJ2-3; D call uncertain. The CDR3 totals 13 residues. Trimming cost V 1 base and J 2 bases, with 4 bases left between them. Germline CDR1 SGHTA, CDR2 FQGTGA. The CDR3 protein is CASSLSHTDTQYF. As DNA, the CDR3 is TGTGCCAGCAGCTTAAGCCACACAGATACGCAGTATTTT.

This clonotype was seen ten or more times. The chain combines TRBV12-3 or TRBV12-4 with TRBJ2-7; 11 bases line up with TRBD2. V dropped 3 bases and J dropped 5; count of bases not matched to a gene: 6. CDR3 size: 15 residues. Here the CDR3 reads CASSFGLAGGNEQYF. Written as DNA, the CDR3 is TGTGCCAGCAGTTTTGGCCTAGCGGGAGGCAACGAGCAGTACTTC.

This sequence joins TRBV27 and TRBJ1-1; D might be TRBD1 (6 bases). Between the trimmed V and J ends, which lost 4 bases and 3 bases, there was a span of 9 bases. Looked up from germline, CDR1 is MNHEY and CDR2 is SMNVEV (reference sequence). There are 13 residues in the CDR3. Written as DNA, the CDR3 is TGTGCCAGCAGTTGGCCAGGGGACACTGAAGCTTTCTTT. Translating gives CASSWPGDTEAFF.

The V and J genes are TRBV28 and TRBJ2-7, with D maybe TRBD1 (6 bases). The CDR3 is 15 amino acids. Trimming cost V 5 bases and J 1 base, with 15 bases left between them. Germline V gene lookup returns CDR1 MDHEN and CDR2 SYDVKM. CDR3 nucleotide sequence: TGTGCCAGCAGTGTTGTAGACAGGACTTCCTACGAGCAGTACTTC. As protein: CASSVVDRTSYEQYF.